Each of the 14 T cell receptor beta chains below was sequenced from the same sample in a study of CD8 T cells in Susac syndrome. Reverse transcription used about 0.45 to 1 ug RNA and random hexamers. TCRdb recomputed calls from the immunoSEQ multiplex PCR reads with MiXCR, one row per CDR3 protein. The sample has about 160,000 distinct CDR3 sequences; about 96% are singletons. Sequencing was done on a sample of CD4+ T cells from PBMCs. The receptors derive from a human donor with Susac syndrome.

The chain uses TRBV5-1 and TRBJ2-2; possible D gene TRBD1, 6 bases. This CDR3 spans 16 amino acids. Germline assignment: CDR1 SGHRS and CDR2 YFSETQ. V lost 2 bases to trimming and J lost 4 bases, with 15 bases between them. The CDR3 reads CASSFLLTGTTGELFF. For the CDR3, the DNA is TGCGCCAGCAGCTTCCTCCTAACAGGGACCACCGGGGAGCTGTTTTTT.

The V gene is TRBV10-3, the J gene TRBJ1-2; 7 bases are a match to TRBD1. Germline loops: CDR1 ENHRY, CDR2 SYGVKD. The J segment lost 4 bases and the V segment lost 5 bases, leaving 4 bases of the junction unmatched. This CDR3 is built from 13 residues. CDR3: CAISSDRFYGYTF. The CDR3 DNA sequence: TGTGCCATCAGTTCGGACAGGTTCTATGGCTACACCTTC.

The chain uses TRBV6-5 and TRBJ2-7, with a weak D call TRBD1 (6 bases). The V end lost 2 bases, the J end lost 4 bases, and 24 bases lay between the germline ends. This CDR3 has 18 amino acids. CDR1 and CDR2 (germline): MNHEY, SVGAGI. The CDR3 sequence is CASSYTPDRFRVSYEQYF. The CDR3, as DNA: TGTGCCAGCAGTTACACGCCCGACAGGTTTCGGGTCTCGTACGAGCAGTACTTC.

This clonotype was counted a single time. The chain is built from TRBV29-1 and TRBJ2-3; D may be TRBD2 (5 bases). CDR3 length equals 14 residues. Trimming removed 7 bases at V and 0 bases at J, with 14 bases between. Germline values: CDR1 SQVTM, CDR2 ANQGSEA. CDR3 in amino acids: CSAPLAGSTDTQYF. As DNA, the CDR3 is TGCAGCGCACCCCTAGCCGGCAGCACAGATACGCAGTATTTT.

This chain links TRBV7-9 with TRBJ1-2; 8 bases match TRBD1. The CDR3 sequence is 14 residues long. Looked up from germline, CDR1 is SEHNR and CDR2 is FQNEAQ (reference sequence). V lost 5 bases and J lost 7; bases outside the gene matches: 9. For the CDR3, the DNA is TGTGCCAGCAGCCCCGGACAGGGAGTCCGTGGCTACACCTTC. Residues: CASSPGQGVRGYTF.

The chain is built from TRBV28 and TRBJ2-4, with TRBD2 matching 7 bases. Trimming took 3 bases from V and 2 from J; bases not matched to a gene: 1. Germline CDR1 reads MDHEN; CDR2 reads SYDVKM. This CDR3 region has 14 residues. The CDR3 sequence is CASSFGGTKNIQYF. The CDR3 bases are TGTGCCAGCAGTTTCGGGGGGACCAAAAACATTCAGTACTTC.

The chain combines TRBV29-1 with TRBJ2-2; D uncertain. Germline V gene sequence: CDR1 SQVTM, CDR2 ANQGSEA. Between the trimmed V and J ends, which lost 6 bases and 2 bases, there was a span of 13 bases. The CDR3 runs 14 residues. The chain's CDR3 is CSVRGIKNTGELFF. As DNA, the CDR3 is TGCAGCGTAAGAGGAATCAAAAACACCGGGGAGCTGTTTTTT.

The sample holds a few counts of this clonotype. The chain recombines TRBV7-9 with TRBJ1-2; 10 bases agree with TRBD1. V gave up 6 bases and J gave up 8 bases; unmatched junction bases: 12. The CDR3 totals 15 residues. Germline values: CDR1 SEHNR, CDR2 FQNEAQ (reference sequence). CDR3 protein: CASSPETGGAKGYTF. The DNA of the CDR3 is TGTGCCAGCAGTCCAGAGACAGGGGGCGCGAAAGGCTACACCTTC.

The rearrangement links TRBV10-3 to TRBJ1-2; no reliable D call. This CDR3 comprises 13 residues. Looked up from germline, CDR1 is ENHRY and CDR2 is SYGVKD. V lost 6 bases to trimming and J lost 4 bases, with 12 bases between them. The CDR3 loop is CAISDQVGYGYTF. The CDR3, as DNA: TGTGCCATCAGCGACCAAGTGGGCTATGGCTACACCTTC.

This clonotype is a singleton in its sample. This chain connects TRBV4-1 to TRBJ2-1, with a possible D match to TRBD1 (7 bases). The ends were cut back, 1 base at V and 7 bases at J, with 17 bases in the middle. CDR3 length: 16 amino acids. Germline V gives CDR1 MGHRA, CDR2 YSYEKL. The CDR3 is CASSQVLGAGGNEQFF. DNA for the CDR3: TGCGCCAGCAGCCAAGTCCTGGGGGCAGGGGGGAATGAGCAGTTCTTC.

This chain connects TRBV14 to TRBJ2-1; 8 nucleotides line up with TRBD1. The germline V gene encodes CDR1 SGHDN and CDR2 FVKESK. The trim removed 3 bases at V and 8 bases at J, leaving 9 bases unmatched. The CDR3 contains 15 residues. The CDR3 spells CASSQMTGAGYEQFF. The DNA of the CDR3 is TGTGCCAGCAGCCAGATGACAGGGGCCGGGTATGAGCAGTTCTTC.

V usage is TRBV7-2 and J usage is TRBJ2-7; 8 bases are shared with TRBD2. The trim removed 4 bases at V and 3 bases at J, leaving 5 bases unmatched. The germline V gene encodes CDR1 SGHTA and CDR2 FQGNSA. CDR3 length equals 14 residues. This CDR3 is CASSSGGSFYEQYF. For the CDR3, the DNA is TGTGCCAGCAGCTCGGGGGGGAGCTTCTACGAGCAGTACTTC.

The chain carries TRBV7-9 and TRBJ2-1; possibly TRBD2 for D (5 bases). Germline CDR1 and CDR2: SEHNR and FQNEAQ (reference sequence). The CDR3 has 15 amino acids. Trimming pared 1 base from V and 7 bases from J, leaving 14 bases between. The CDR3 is CASSLGLAPPNEQFF. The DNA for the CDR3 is TGTGCCAGCAGCTTAGGTCTAGCCCCGCCGAATGAGCAGTTCTTC. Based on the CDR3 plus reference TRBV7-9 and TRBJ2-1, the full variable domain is DTGVSQNPRHKITKRGQNVTFRCDPISEHNRLYWYRQTLGQGPEFLTYFQNEAQLEKSRLLSDRFSAERPKGSFSTLEIQRTEQGDSAMYLCASSLGLAPPNEQFFGPGTRLTVL.

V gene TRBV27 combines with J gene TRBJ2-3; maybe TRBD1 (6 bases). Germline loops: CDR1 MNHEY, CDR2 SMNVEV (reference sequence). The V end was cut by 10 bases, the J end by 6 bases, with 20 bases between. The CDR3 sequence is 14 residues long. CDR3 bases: TGTGCCACCCCTGTTAGAAAGGGGGTGGATACGCAGTATTTT. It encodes CATPVRKGVDTQYF.